Following are 22 T cell receptor beta chains from one sample sequenced in a study of cytotoxic CD8 clonotypes in ibrutinib-treated CLL. The table came from immunoSEQ multiplex PCR; TCRdb's copy has only in-frame clones and leaves some out. The sample lists roughly 180,000 clones, over 55% occurring once. The source material was PBMCs, sampled after 24 months of ibrutinib treatment. These TCRs come from a human donor with chronic lymphocytic leukemia.

The chain employs TRBV27 and TRBJ2-7; a weak D match, TRBD1 (6 bases). The CDR3 covers 14 residues. Germline CDR1 and CDR2: MNHEY and SMNVEV (reference sequence). Trimming shortened V by 6 bases and J by 2 bases, and 14 bases separated the two germline ends. The CDR3 reads CASSRLWDTYEQYF. The CDR3 nucleotides are TGTGCCAGCAGCCGTCTCTGGGACACCTACGAGCAGTACTTC.

The chain has TRBV5-1 and TRBJ2-5, with D perhaps matching TRBD2 (5 bases). This CDR3 has 16 residues. CDR1 SGHRS and CDR2 YFSETQ come from the germline V gene. V shed 1 base and J shed 2 bases, with 15 bases lying between them. CDR3 residues: CASSLMPGSGQETQYF. The CDR3 DNA reads TGCGCCAGCAGCTTGATGCCGGGGTCAGGACAAGAGACCCAGTACTTC.

V and J are TRBV4-1 and TRBJ2-5; D is perhaps TRBD1 (5 bases). Germline V gene lookup returns CDR1 MGHRA and CDR2 YSYEKL. The germline V and J ends were trimmed by 0 bases and 2 bases, with 7 bases remaining between them. The CDR3 totals 14 residues. As DNA, the CDR3 is TGCGCCAGCAGCCAAGATCAGGGTCAAGAGACCCAGTACTTC. Encoded protein: CASSQDQGQETQYF.

This clone was recorded a few times. The chain has TRBV18 and TRBJ2-3; TRBD2 is a possible D gene (5 bases). CDR1 is KGHSH and CDR2 is LQKENI in the germline V gene. Trimming shortened V by 2 bases and J by 4 bases, and 7 bases separated the two germline ends. CDR3 length: 13 amino acids. DNA for the CDR3: TGTGCCAGCTCACCAAGAGCGGCAGATACGCAGTATTTT. It is translated as CASSPRAADTQYF.

V and J are TRBV10-2 and TRBJ1-2; unclear D gene. CDR1 and CDR2 from the germline V gene are WSHSY and SAAADI. This CDR3 spans 12 amino acids. Trimming removed 7 bases at V and 3 bases at J, with 9 bases between. Written as DNA, the CDR3 is TGCGCCAGCACTCCCGGGCACTATGGCTACACCTTC. Its protein is CASTPGHYGYTF.

The chain joins TRBV6-5 to TRBJ1-5; 7 bases align to TRBD1. Germline V gives CDR1 MNHEY, CDR2 SVGAGI. The trim removed 6 bases at V and 5 bases at J, leaving 4 bases unmatched. The CDR3 is 13 residues long. In DNA, the CDR3 is TGTGCCAGCAGCCGACAGGGCGATCAGCCCCAGCATTTT. It yields the protein CASSRQGDQPQHF.

This chain joins TRBV4-3 and TRBJ1-2; D not certain. Trimming stripped 3 bases from V and 5 bases from J, with 13 bases between. The germline CDR1 and CDR2 sequences are LGHNA and YSLEER. CDR3 length: 14 residues. This chain's CDR3 is CASSHLLGRYGYTF. The DNA for the CDR3 is TGCGCCAGCAGCCACCTATTGGGTCGGTATGGCTACACCTTC.

The CDR3 loop is CASRHFDRAGTEAFF. The CDR3 nucleotides read TGCGCCAGCAGGCATTTTGACAGGGCGGGGACTGAAGCTTTCTTT. V usage is TRBV5-1 and J usage is TRBJ1-1; 7 bases align to TRBD1. J lost 5 bases, V lost 5 bases, and 12 bases had no gene match. The germline V gene encodes CDR1 SGHRS and CDR2 YFSETQ. The CDR3 is 15 amino acids.

CDR3 nucleotide sequence: TGTGCCAGCAGCCCCGATGCGGGAGGTCCCGGGGAGCTGTTTTTT. This codes for CASSPDAGGPGELFF. This chain links TRBV6-5 with TRBJ2-2; 8 nucleotides agree with TRBD2. CDR3 length equals 15 residues. The germline V gene has CDR1 MNHEY and CDR2 SVGAGI. V lost 6 bases, J lost 6 bases, and 9 bases stayed unmatched.

The rearrangement joins TRBV4-3 to TRBJ2-7, with 11 bases aligning to TRBD2. In germline, CDR1 is LGHNA, CDR2 YSLEER. The trim removed 4 bases at V and 6 bases at J, leaving 11 bases unmatched. This CDR3 is 16 amino acids long. The CDR3 region has the DNA TGCGCCAGCAGCCGTACTAGCGGGAGACTCACCGGCGAGCAGTACTTC. Protein product: CASSRTSGRLTGEQYF.

The chain has TRBV5-1 and TRBJ2-2; the match to TRBD2 covers 7 bases. V dropped 7 bases and J dropped 5; count of bases not matched to a gene: 17. Germline V gene data show CDR1 as SGHRS and CDR2 as YFSETQ. This CDR3 is built from 17 residues. CDR3 loop: CASGGLAGPMRTGELFF. CDR3 nucleotides: TGCGCCAGCGGGGGGTTAGCGGGCCCGATGCGGACCGGGGAGCTGTTTTTT.

The chain joins TRBV4-1 to TRBJ2-2; D remains unclear. Germline CDR1 MGHRA, CDR2 YSYEKL. The V end was cut by 1 base, the J end by 2 bases, with 8 bases between. The CDR3 runs 15 residues. CDR3 residues: CASSQVSLNTGELFF. CDR3 DNA: TGCGCCAGCAGCCAAGTGTCACTCAACACCGGGGAGCTGTTTTTT.

The CDR3 region is CASSLVFSASGREETQYF. The CDR3 nucleotides are TGTGCCAGCAGCTTAGTTTTTAGTGCTAGCGGGAGGGAAGAGACCCAGTACTTC. This chain links TRBV7-2 with TRBJ2-5, with 12 bases matching TRBD2. J lost 3 bases, V lost 1 base, and 9 bases had no gene match. CDR1 is SGHTA and CDR2 is FQGNSA in the germline V gene. The CDR3 covers 18 residues.

The chain uses TRBV9 and TRBJ2-2; D gene uncertain. Looked up from germline, CDR1 is SGDLS and CDR2 is YYNGEE. The CDR3 consists of 14 residues. With 0 bases removed from V and 4 bases from J, the gap between germline ends came to 7 bases. The CDR3 DNA follows: TGTGCCAGCAGCGTAGGTGCAGTCACCGGGGAGCTGTTTTTT. It codes for CASSVGAVTGELFF. The variable domain in full, completed from reference TRBV9 and TRBJ2-2, reads DSGVTQTPKHLITATGQRVTLRCSPRSGDLSVYWYQQSLDQGLQFLIQYYNGEERAKGNILERFSAQQFPDLHSELNLSSLELGDSALYFCASSVGAVTGELFFGEGSRLTVL.

In this sample, this clone turned up a few times. The chain combines TRBV11-2 with TRBJ2-7, with 9 nucleotides matching TRBD2. The trim removed 1 base at V and 2 bases at J, leaving 3 bases unmatched. Germline CDR1 and CDR2: SGHAT and FQNNGV. This CDR3 has 15 amino acids. CDR3 in DNA: TGTGCCAGCAGCTTAGGGGCTAGCGGGACCTACGAGCAGTACTTC. It codes for CASSLGASGTYEQYF.

The rearrangement joins TRBV30 to TRBJ1-1; tentatively, D is TRBD1 (6 bases). The germline V gene encodes CDR1 GTSNPN and CDR2 SVGIG (reference sequence). The CDR3 spans 15 residues. Trimming removed 0 bases from V and 1 base from J, with 12 bases in between. For the CDR3, the DNA is TGTGCCTGGAGTGTTTTTGGGACAAGGAACACTGAAGCTTTCTTT. Its protein is CAWSVFGTRNTEAFF.

The rearrangement uses TRBV4-2 and TRBJ2-6; TRBD1 might be the D (5 bases). Looked up from germline, CDR1 is LGHNA and CDR2 is YNFKEQ. The CDR3 runs 14 residues. V dropped 4 bases and J dropped 4 bases, with 8 bases sitting between them. The CDR3, as DNA: TGTGCCAGCAGCCTCCGACAGGGGGCCAACGTCCTGACTTTC. This codes for CASSLRQGANVLTF.

A few counts support this clone. The rearrangement links TRBV5-1 to TRBJ2-2; tentatively, D is TRBD2 (5 bases). CDR3 length equals 16 residues. Looked up from germline, CDR1 is SGHRS and CDR2 is YFSETQ. V shed 6 bases and J shed 0 bases, with 15 bases lying between them. DNA of the CDR3: TGCGCCAGCACCAACTTACTGGACTCGAACACCGGGGAGCTGTTTTTT. It codes for CASTNLLDSNTGELFF.

This chain joins TRBV7-8 and TRBJ1-1, with D maybe TRBD1 (6 bases). Germline loops: CDR1 SGHVS, CDR2 FQNEAQ. Trimming left V 6 bases short and J 4 bases short, with 12 bases between. The CDR3 contains 13 residues. The CDR3, as DNA: TGTGCCAGCAGTAGGGGGAGAAGCACTGAAGCTTTCTTT. Its translation: CASSRGRSTEAFF.

The chain has TRBV5-4 and TRBJ2-3, with no clear D. Germline CDR1 SGHNT, CDR2 YYREEE (reference sequence). V dropped 4 bases and J dropped 6 bases, with 12 bases sitting between them. The CDR3 sequence is 13 residues long. Here the CDR3 DNA reads TGTGCCAGCAGCCTGGATCTTTGGGATACGCAGTATTTT. Protein: CASSLDLWDTQYF. The entire variable domain, with the rest obtained from reference TRBV5-4 and TRBJ2-3, is as follows: ETGVTQSPTHLIKTRGQQVTLRCSSQSGHNTVSWYQQALGQGPQFIFQYYREEENGRGNFPPRFSGLQFPNYSSELNVNALELDDSALYLCASSLDLWDTQYFGPGTRLTVL.

This chain's CDR3 is CASSTGLAGVSDTQYF. CDR3 in DNA: TGTGCCAGCAGCACGGGACTAGCGGGAGTTTCGGATACGCAGTATTTT. The J gene is TRBJ2-3, the V gene TRBV7-7; 14 positions agree with TRBD2. There are 16 residues in the CDR3. Looked up from germline, CDR1 is SSHAT and CDR2 is FNYEAQ (reference sequence). V trimming: 5 bases; J trimming: 6 bases; junction bases outside the gene matches: 7.

Only a few counts were recorded for this clone. The rearrangement joins TRBV19 to TRBJ1-2, with TRBD1 as a possible D gene (6 bases). The CDR3 is 14 amino acids. Trimming took off 10 bases at V and 0 bases at J, with 15 bases between the two ends. Germline CDR1 is LNHDA and CDR2 is SQIVND (reference sequence). The DNA of the CDR3 is TGTGCCACCACCGGGACATCCACTAACTATGGCTACACCTTC. Residues: CATTGTSTNYGYTF. Full variable domain (missing parts from reference TRBV19 and TRBJ1-2): DGGITQSPKYLFRKEGQNVTLSCEQNLNHDAMYWYRQDPGQGLRLIYYSQIVNDFQKGDIAEGYSVSREKKESFPLTVTSAQKNPTAFYLCATTGTSTNYGYTFGSGTRLTVV.